Sequencing of this T cell receptor beta chain was carried out in a study of blood T cell repertoires in COVID-19. For the study at large: Samples taken during acute and convalescent COVID-19 were collected in the United States, Italy and Spain.

Assay used: immunoSEQ multiplex PCR; TCRdb lists only in-frame clones, some missing. The table has about 210,000 clones, 70% to 90% seen once; the top ten hold 4% to 5.5%. The CDR3 is made up of 15 amino acids. From germline, CDR1 is KGHSH and CDR2 LQKENI. V trimming: 0 bases; J trimming: 8 bases; junction bases outside the gene matches: 6. The sequencing sample was made of peripheral blood. The sequence was collected from a woman aged 40 to 50 with acute or convalescent COVID-19. This sequence joins TRBV18 and TRBJ1-4, with TRBD1 matching 7 bases. CDR3 coding DNA: TGTGCCAGCTCACCACCGCCGACAGGGAGGGAAAAACTGTTTTTT. Its translation is CASSPPPTGREKLFF.